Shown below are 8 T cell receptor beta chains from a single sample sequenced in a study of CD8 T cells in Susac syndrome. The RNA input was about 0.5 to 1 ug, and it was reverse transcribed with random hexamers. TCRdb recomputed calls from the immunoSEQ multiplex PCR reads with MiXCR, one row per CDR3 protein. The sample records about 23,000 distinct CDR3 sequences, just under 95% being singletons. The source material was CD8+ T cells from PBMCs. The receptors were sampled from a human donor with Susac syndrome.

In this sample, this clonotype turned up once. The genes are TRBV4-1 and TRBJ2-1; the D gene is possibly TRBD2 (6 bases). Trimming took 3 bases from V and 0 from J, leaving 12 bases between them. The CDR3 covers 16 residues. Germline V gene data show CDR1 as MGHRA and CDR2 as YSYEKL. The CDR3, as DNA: TGCGCCAGCAGCCACAACTACGGGGGCTCCTACAATGAGCAGTTCTTC. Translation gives CASSHNYGGSYNEQFF.

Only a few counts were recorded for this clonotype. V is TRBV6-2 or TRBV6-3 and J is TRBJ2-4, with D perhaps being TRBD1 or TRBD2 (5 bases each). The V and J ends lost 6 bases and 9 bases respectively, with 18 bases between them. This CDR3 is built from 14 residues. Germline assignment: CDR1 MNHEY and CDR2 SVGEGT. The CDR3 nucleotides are TGTGCCAGCAGCCCGGGACCCGCCTGGGGCATTCAGTACTTC. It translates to CASSPGPAWGIQYF.

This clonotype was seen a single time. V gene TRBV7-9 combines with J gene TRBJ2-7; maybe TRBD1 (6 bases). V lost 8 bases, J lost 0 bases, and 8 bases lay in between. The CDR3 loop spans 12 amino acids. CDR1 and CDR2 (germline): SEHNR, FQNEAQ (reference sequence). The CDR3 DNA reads TGTGCCAGCCGACAGGTCTCCTACGAGCAGTACTTC. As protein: CASRQVSYEQYF.

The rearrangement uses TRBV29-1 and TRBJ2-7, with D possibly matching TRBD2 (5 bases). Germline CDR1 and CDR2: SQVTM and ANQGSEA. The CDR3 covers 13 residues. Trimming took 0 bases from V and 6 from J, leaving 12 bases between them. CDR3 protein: CSVEDQLGPEQYF. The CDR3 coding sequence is TGCAGCGTTGAAGATCAACTAGGACCCGAGCAGTACTTC.

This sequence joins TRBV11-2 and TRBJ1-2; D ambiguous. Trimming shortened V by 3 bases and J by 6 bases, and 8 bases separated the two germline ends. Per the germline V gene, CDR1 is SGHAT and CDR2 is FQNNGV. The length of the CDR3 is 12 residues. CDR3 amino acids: CASSLAGHGYTF. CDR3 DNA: TGTGCCAGCAGCTTGGCAGGACATGGCTACACCTTC.

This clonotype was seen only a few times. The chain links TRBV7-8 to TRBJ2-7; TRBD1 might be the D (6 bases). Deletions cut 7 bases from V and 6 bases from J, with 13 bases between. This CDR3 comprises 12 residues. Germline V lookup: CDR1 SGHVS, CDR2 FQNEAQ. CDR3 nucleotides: TGTGCCAGCACCCGAACAGGGCGCGAGCAGTACTTC. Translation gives CASTRTGREQYF.

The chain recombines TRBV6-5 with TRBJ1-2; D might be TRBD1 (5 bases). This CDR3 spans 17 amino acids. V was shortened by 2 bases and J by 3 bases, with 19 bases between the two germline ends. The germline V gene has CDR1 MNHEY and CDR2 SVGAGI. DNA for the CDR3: TGTGCCAGCAGTTACCTGCGCCTGGGGGAACAGCACTATGGCTACACCTTC. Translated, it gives CASSYLRLGEQHYGYTF.

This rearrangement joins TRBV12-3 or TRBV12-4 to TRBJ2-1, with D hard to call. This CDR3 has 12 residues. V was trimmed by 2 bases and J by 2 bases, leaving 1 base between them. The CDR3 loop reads CASSLTYNEQFF. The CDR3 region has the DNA TGTGCCAGCAGTTTAACCTACAATGAGCAGTTCTTC.